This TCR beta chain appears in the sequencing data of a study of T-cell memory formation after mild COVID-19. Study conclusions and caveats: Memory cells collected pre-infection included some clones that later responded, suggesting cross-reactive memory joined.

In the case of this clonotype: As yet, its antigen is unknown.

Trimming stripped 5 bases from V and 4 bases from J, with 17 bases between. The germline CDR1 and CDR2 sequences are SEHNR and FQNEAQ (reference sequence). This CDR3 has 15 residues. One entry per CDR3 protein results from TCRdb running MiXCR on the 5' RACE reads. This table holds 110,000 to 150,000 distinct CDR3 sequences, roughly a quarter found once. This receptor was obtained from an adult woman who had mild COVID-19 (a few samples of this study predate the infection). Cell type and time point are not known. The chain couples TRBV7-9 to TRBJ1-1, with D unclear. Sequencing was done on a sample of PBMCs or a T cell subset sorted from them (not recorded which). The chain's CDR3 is CASSLSSLLSTEAFF. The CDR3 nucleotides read TGTGCCAGCAGCCTAAGCTCACTCCTCAGCACTGAAGCTTTCTTT.